Below are 18 T cell receptor beta chains sequenced from a single sample in a study of Ad26.COV2.S vaccination and SARS-CoV-2 variants. Sequencing was performed with immunoSEQ multiplex PCR; in TCRdb, only in-frame clones are kept and a portion is missing. The sample yields around 370,000 clones, 92% seen once. Source: peripheral blood, taken after recovery from COVID-19. These receptors were collected from a human donor who had recovered from COVID-19.

The genes are TRBV7-8 and TRBJ1-5, with D perhaps TRBD1 (6 bases). Deletions cut 4 bases from V and 7 bases from J, with 26 bases between. This CDR3 is built from 18 residues. Per germline, CDR1 SGHVS and CDR2 FQNEAQ. The CDR3 DNA reads as TGTGCCAGCAGCTCCTTTAGGGGCTTTAGGGGGGGGAGACAGCCCCAGCATTTT. As protein: CASSSFRGFRGGRQPQHF.

The rearrangement links TRBV7-9 to TRBJ2-3; TRBD2 matches 8 bases. Germline lookup yields CDR1 SEHNR and CDR2 FQNEAQ (reference sequence). Trimming removed 5 bases from V and 11 bases from J; junction bases left unmatched: 12. The CDR3 extends over 14 amino acids. The CDR3 DNA reads as TGTGCCAGCAGCGGGGGGACTAGAACTCGGGAGCAGTATTTT. Amino acid sequence: CASSGGTRTREQYF.

This clone was recorded only once. The CDR3 DNA reads TGTGCCAGCAGCCCCGGACAGGAAGCTTTCTTT. It is translated as CASSPGQEAFF. The genes are TRBV12-3 or TRBV12-4 and TRBJ1-1; D might be TRBD1 (6 bases). The CDR3 totals 11 residues. The germline V and J ends were trimmed by 6 bases and 8 bases, with 10 bases remaining between them.

This chain joins TRBV12-3 or TRBV12-4 and TRBJ1-4; the D gene is possibly TRBD1 (5 bases). V lost 7 bases and J lost 6, with 12 bases in between. The CDR3 is 13 residues long. CDR3 sequence: CASTLAGYEKLFF. The DNA for the CDR3 is TGTGCCAGCACCCTCGCAGGGTATGAAAAACTGTTTTTT.

This clone showed up just once. The junction departs from the called germline gene at one end, perhaps through a read error. The J gene is TRBJ1-1, the V gene TRBV19, with D maybe TRBD1 (6 bases). The CDR3 spans 14 residues. Germline-derived CDR1 and CDR2 are LNHDA and SQIVND (reference sequence). Here the CDR3 reads CASIIQGANTEAFF. In DNA form, the CDR3 reads TGTGCCAGTATTATACAGGGTGCGAACACTGAAGCTTTCTTT.

This chain links TRBV21-1 with TRBJ1-2; the table's D gene call, TRBD1, was not cross checked with the DNA. TRBV21-1 is reported as a pseudogene. The CDR3 loop spans 14 amino acids. The CDR3 DNA follows: TGTGCCAGCAGCACCAGGGGGACTAACTATGGCTACACCTTC. Amino acids: CASSTRGTNYGYTF.

This chain connects TRBV11-3 to TRBJ2-3; a weak D match, TRBD2 (5 bases). The germline V and J ends were trimmed by 5 bases and 2 bases, with 8 bases remaining between them. There are 13 residues in the CDR3. Germline V gene sequence: CDR1 SGHNT, CDR2 YENEEA. CDR3 protein: CASSRRFTDTQYF. CDR3 DNA sequence: TGTGCCAGCAGCCGGAGGTTCACAGATACGCAGTATTTT.

V usage is TRBV19 and J usage is TRBJ1-1, with unresolved D. The CDR3 sequence is 12 residues long. V was trimmed by 4 bases and J by 5 bases, leaving 8 bases between them. Germline V gene sequence: CDR1 LNHDA, CDR2 SQIVND (reference sequence). Written as DNA, the CDR3 is TGTGCCAGTAGTACCCGGGGAACTGAAGCTTTCTTT. Residues: CASSTRGTEAFF.

DNA for the CDR3: TGTGCCAGCAGTGGGGCGTACGAGCAGTACTTC. It yields the protein CASSGAYEQYF. The rearrangement uses TRBV27 and TRBJ2-7; possibly TRBD1 for D (5 bases). The CDR3 has 11 amino acids. Trimming pared 5 bases from V and 4 bases from J, leaving 6 bases between. Germline V gene sequence: CDR1 MNHEY, CDR2 SMNVEV (reference sequence).

As for this clone: Other DNA sequences in this sample translate to the same CDR3. The rearrangement uses TRBV11-2 and TRBJ2-7; TRBD2 agrees at 8 bases. Germline V gene data show CDR1 as SGHAT and CDR2 as FQNNGV. The CDR3 covers 12 residues. Trimming at V came to 7 bases and at J to 6 bases, leaving 5 bases not matched to a gene. CDR3 residues: CASTGGAGEQYF. CDR3 bases: TGTGCCAGCACGGGGGGGGCGGGCGAGCAGTACTTC.

This clone was observed once. This chain joins TRBV12-5 and TRBJ1-1; 9 bases map to TRBD1. V shed 3 bases and J 1 base; nucleotides not matched to a gene: 6. CDR3 length: 16 residues. Germline V CDR1 and CDR2: LGHNT, FRNRAP. The CDR3 sequence is CASGFGDRVWNTEAFF. The CDR3 DNA reads as TGTGCTAGTGGTTTTGGGGACAGGGTGTGGAACACTGAAGCTTTCTTT. Complete variable domain (other parts from reference TRBV12-5 and TRBJ1-1): DARVTQTPRHKVTEMGQEVTMRCQPILGHNTVFWYRQTMMQGLELLAYFRNRAPLDDSGMPKDRFSAEMPDATLATLKIQPSEPRDSAVYFCASGFGDRVWNTEAFFGQGTRLTVV.

The chain employs TRBV5-1 and TRBJ2-3, with 11 bases matching TRBD2. The CDR3 is 16 amino acids. Germline values: CDR1 SGHRS, CDR2 YFSETQ. V shed 4 bases and J 1 base; nucleotides not matched to a gene: 5. CDR3 coding DNA: TGCGCCAGCAGCCTAACTAGCGGGGGTCGCACAGATACGCAGTATTTT. This encodes CASSLTSGGRTDTQYF.

This clone occurred once. The chain joins TRBV14 to TRBJ1-3; the D gene is possibly TRBD1 (5 bases). Germline V lookup: CDR1 SGHDN, CDR2 FVKESK. The CDR3 extends over 18 amino acids. Trimming shortened V by 1 base and J by 0 bases, and 16 bases separated the two germline ends. The CDR3 coding sequence is TGTGCCAGCAGCCAAGGACCCAGAGGGGTAGTCTCTGGAAACACCATATATTTT. Translation gives CASSQGPRGVVSGNTIYF. The complete variable domain, with remaining parts taken from reference TRBV14 and TRBJ1-3, reads EAGVTQFPSHSVIEKGQTVTLRCDPISGHDNLYWYRRVMGKEIKFLLHFVKESKQDESGMPNNRFLAERTGGTYSTLKVQPAELEDSGVYFCASSQGPRGVVSGNTIYFGEGSWLTVV.

This chain connects TRBV28 to TRBJ2-7, with 7 positions matching TRBD2. The CDR3 loop spans 13 amino acids. Trimming took 8 bases from V and 7 from J; bases not matched to a gene: 11. Germline CDR1 MDHEN, CDR2 SYDVKM. The CDR3 DNA follows: TGTGCCAGCCACACTTTCGGGGGGTGGGAGCAGTACTTC. Its translation: CASHTFGGWEQYF. Based on the CDR3 plus reference TRBV28 and TRBJ2-7, the full variable domain is DVKVTQSSRYLVKRTGEKVFLECVQDMDHENMFWYRQDPGLGLRLIYFSYDVKMKEKGDIPEGYSVSREKKERFSLILESASTNQTSMYLCASHTFGGWEQYFGPGTRLTVT.

The V call is TRBV3-1 (or the pseudogene TRBV3-2), the J call TRBJ1-5; D call uncertain. Germline lookup yields CDR1 LGHDT and CDR2 YNNKEL (reference sequence). The V and J ends lost 0 bases and 9 bases respectively, with 9 bases between them. The CDR3 length is 13 residues. The CDR3 protein is CASSQDEGTPQHF. CDR3 DNA: TGTGCCAGCAGCCAAGACGAGGGAACGCCCCAGCATTTT.

The chain has TRBV9 and TRBJ2-5, with 11 positions matching TRBD2. The germline V gene has CDR1 SGDLS and CDR2 YYNGEE. V shed 0 bases, J shed 5 bases, and the junction held 3 bases outside the gene matches. This CDR3 region has 15 residues. The CDR3, as DNA: TGTGCCAGCAGCGTAGTAGCGGGGGGGCCGGAGACCCAGTACTTC. Amino acids: CASSVVAGGPETQYF.

J is TRBJ1-1 and V is TRBV5-4, with D possibly being TRBD1 (6 bases). CDR3 length: 15 amino acids. Trimming took off 4 bases at V and 7 bases at J, with 20 bases between the two ends. Germline V lookup: CDR1 SGHNT, CDR2 YYREEE (reference sequence). The CDR3 here is CASSAGQPVHGEAFF. CDR3 DNA: TGTGCCAGCAGCGCAGGACAGCCCGTACATGGTGAAGCTTTCTTT.

The rearrangement uses TRBV12-5 and TRBJ1-2; tentative D call: TRBD1 (6 bases). Trimming cost V 0 bases and J 6 bases, with 17 bases left between them. The length of the CDR3 is 16 residues. Germline V gene lookup returns CDR1 LGHNT and CDR2 FRNRAP. The CDR3 loop reads CASGLVLVRGVDGYTF. The CDR3 coding sequence is TGTGCTAGTGGTTTGGTACTGGTGAGGGGGGTGGATGGCTACACCTTC.